This is a list of T cell receptor beta chains from one sample in a study of cytomegalovirus exposure and HLA in healthy donors. TCRdb keeps only in-frame clones here, not all; method: immunoSEQ multiplex PCR. In the table there are approximately 200,000 clones, 70% to 80% of which are singletons. The sequenced sample was PBMCs. These receptors all come from a man aged 25-40 years in good health and CMV-seronegative. Both conserved end residues are part of each CDR3. The D gene is left open where the match is weak. Expanded clones are given a class, and other clones once, few, many or no size at all.

V,J,D,size,CDR3,DNA
TRBV9,TRBJ1-2,TRBD1,NA,CASSPGQTNYGYTF,TGTGCCAGCAGCCCGGGACAGACTAACTATGGCTACACCTTC
TRBV28,TRBJ2-5,NA,NA,CASSLLGGPQETQYF,TGTGCCAGCAGTCTTCTAGGAGGGCCCCAAGAGACCCAGTACTTC
TRBV5-4,TRBJ2-2,NA,NA,CASCFANTGELFF,TGTGCATCGTGTTTCGCGAACACCGGGGAGCTGTTTTTT
TRBV7-6,TRBJ2-1,TRBD2,NA,CASSPIAGNSYNEQFF,TGTGCCAGCAGCCCGATAGCGGGAAACTCCTACAATGAGCAGTTCTTC
TRBV29-1,TRBJ1-1,TRBD1,once,CSVVGQGVSEAFF,TGCAGCGTCGTGGGACAGGGTGTTTCTGAAGCTTTCTTT
TRBV7-9,TRBJ2-7,NA,NA,CASSLGVSYEQYF,TGTGCCAGCAGCTTAGGAGTCTCCTACGAGCAGTACTTC
TRBV7-9,TRBJ1-1,NA,NA,CASSHPGGRNTEAFF,TGTGCCAGCAGCCACCCGGGGGGACGAAACACTGAAGCTTTCTTT
TRBV5-6,TRBJ2-7,TRBD2,NA,CASSLSGRWRTYEQYF,TGTGCCAGCAGCTTGAGCGGGAGATGGAGGACCTACGAGCAGTACTTC
TRBV5-6,TRBJ1-2,TRBD1,NA,CASSLERQGTLFGGYTF,TGTGCCAGCAGCTTGGAGAGACAGGGGACATTGTTCGGTGGCTACACCTTC
TRBV12-1,TRBJ1-5,NA,NA,CASSCPGTAGQPQHF,TGTGCCAGCAGCTGTCCGGGGACAGCGGGTCAGCCCCAGCATTTT
TRBV5-6,TRBJ2-3,NA,once,CASNSPTDTQYF,TGTGCCAGCAACTCCCCCACAGATACGCAGTATTTT